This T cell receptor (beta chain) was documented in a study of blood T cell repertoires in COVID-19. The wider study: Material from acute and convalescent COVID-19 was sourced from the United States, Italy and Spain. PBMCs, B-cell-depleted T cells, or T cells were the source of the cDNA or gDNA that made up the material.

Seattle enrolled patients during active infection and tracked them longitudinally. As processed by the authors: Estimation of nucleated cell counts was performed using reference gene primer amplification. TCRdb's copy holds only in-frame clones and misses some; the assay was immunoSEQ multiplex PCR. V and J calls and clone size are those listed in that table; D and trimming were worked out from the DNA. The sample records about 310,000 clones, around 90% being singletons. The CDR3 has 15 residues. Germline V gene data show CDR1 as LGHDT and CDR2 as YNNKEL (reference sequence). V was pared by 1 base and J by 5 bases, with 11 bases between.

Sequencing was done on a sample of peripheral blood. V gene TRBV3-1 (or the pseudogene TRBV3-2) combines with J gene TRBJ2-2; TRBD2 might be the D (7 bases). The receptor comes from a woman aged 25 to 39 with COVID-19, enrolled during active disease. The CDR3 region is CASSQGRGLTGELFF. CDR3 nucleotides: TGTGCCAGCAGCCAAGGGCGGGGGCTGACCGGGGAGCTGTTTTTT.